What follows are 30 T cell receptor beta chains derived from one specimen sequenced in a study of spatial heterogeneity in lung cancer. Time point given: sample taken at primary tumor resection. Sequencing was performed on whole RNA extracted from tumor and nontumor lung tissue, or from frozen PBMC, and the material was left unsorted. A single record per CDR3 protein comes from TCRdb applying MiXCR to the 5' RACE reads. The data show 1,000 to 1,200 distinct CDR3 sequences, over 5% seen once. Sample: normal lung tissue next to the tumor, taken at surgery. The receptors here all came from a male donor with early-stage non-small cell lung cancer.

By its share, this clonotype is large. The V call is TRBV3-1, the J call TRBJ1-2; 11 bases fit TRBD1. The CDR3 runs 14 residues. The V segment lost 5 bases and the J segment 5 bases; nucleotides outside the gene matches: 4. CDR1 and CDR2 from the germline V gene are LGHDT and YNNKEL (reference sequence). In nucleotides, the CDR3 is TGTGCCAGCAGCTACTGGGACAGGGGGTATGGCTACACCTTC. This translates into CASSYWDRGYGYTF.

By share, this clonotype ranks as medium-sized. The rearrangement joins TRBV7-9 to TRBJ2-5; D remains unclear. The V gene lost 0 bases and the J gene lost 4 bases, with 6 bases spanning the gap. CDR3 size: 13 residues. The germline V gene has CDR1 SEHNR and CDR2 FQNEAQ (reference sequence). The CDR3 sequence is CASSLAARETQYF. The CDR3 DNA follows: TGTGCCAGCAGCTTAGCCGCGCGAGAGACCCAGTACTTC.

This clonotype ranks as medium-sized. The rearrangement uses TRBV7-2 and TRBJ2-1, with 11 bases identical to TRBD2. The CDR3 contains 15 residues. J was trimmed by 1 base and V by 5 bases; bases with no gene match: 1. CDR1 SGHTA and CDR2 FQGNSA come from the germline V gene. The DNA for the CDR3 is TGTGCCAGCAGCACTAGCGGGAGTTCCTACAATGAGCAGTTCTTC. Translated, it gives CASSTSGSSYNEQFF.

In this sample, this clonotype is large (0.1 to 1%). The rearrangement uses TRBV27 and TRBJ2-3; 7 positions match TRBD1. The CDR3 sequence is 15 residues long. Germline V gives CDR1 MNHEY, CDR2 SMNVEV (reference sequence). With V trimmed by 3 bases and J by 2 bases, 5 bases remained unmatched. CDR3 in amino acids: CASSFTGAVTDTQYF. CDR3 coding DNA: TGTGCCAGCAGTTTTACAGGGGCGGTCACAGATACGCAGTATTTT.

By its share, this clonotype is medium-sized. This rearrangement joins TRBV23-1 to TRBJ2-6, with D perhaps given as TRBD1 or TRBD2 (6 bases each). TRBV23-1 is an ORF for which the function is uncertain. This CDR3 region has 18 residues. V lost 7 bases and J 3 bases, leaving 22 bases between the germline ends. CDR3 protein: CASTLGGQPPFGANVLTF. The CDR3 DNA follows: TGCGCCAGCACCCTAGGGGGGCAGCCGCCTTTTGGGGCCAACGTCCTGACTTTC.

Sample share makes this clonotype medium-sized. This chain joins TRBV19 and TRBJ2-1; tentative D call: TRBD2 (5 bases). CDR3 length: 14 residues. Deletions cut 3 bases from V and 6 bases from J, with 12 bases between. Germline CDR1 and CDR2: LNHDA and SQIVND (reference sequence). CDR3 sequence: CASSIPADLNEQFF. CDR3 bases: TGTGCCAGTAGTATTCCAGCGGACCTCAATGAGCAGTTCTTC.

Within the sample, this clonotype is medium-sized (0.01 to 0.1%). The V gene is TRBV5-1, the J gene TRBJ2-1; D assignment may be TRBD1 or TRBD2 (6 bases each). Germline V gene lookup returns CDR1 SGHRS and CDR2 YFSETQ. Trimming took 3 bases from V and 7 from J, leaving 29 bases between them. The CDR3 covers 19 residues. Here the CDR3 reads CASSYELGSGTFQGNEQFF. CDR3 in DNA: TGCGCCAGCAGCTACGAACTAGGTAGCGGAACCTTCCAGGGGAATGAGCAGTTCTTC.

The rearrangement joins TRBV5-4 to TRBJ1-2, with D possibly being TRBD1 (5 bases). CDR3 length: 15 amino acids. V was shortened by 1 base and J by 3 bases, with 13 bases between the two germline ends. The germline V gene has CDR1 SGHNT and CDR2 YYREEE (reference sequence). CDR3 sequence (DNA): TGTGCCAGCAGCTTGATAGGGGAGGACTACTATGGCTACACCTTC. The encoded protein is CASSLIGEDYYGYTF.

By share, this clonotype ranks as medium-sized (0.01 to 0.1%). The chain uses TRBV16 and TRBJ1-6; D not resolved. The V gene lost 0 bases and the J gene lost 12 bases, with 9 bases spanning the gap. The CDR3 is made up of 13 amino acids. Germline assignment: CDR1 KGHSY and CDR2 FQNENV. The CDR3 sequence is CASSQSTSLPLHF. The CDR3 nucleotides read TGTGCCAGCAGCCAATCGACCAGCTTACCCCTCCACTTT. Supplemented by reference TRBV16 and TRBJ1-6, the full variable domain reads GEEVAQTPKHLVRGEGQKAKLYCAPIKGHSYVFWYQQVLKNEFKFLISFQNENVFDETGMPKERFSAKCLPNSPCSLEIQATKLEDSAVYFCASSQSTSLPLHFGNGTRLTVT.

This clonotype is labeled as medium-sized. The V gene is TRBV5-1, the J gene TRBJ2-7; D might be TRBD2 (5 bases). V lost 4 bases, J lost 3 bases, and 11 bases lay in between. The CDR3 is made up of 13 amino acids. Germline CDR1 SGHRS, CDR2 YFSETQ. The CDR3 region is CASSPPSGYEQYF. CDR3 bases: TGCGCCAGCAGCCCCCCAAGCGGCTACGAGCAGTACTTC.

This clonotype came up many times. The J gene is TRBJ2-6, the V gene TRBV6-2 or TRBV6-3; D perhaps matches TRBD1 (5 bases). The CDR3 runs 19 residues. Trimming pared 3 bases from V and 0 bases from J, leaving 18 bases between. Germline assignment: CDR1 MNHEY and CDR2 SVGEGT. The CDR3 DNA follows: TGTGCCAGCAGTTATTTCCAGACAGAAGGGTTCTCTGGGGCCAACGTCCTGACTTTC. It translates to CASSYFQTEGFSGANVLTF.

V gene TRBV6-5 combines with J gene TRBJ2-6; D gene ambiguous. V lost 0 bases to trimming and J lost 8 bases, with 2 bases between them. This CDR3 region has 12 residues. The germline V gene has CDR1 MNHEY and CDR2 SVGAGI. CDR3 nucleotide sequence: TGTGCCAGCAGTTACTCGTCCAACGTCCTGACTTTC. It codes for CASSYSSNVLTF.

V usage is TRBV5-6 and J usage is TRBJ2-6, with D perhaps matching TRBD1 (6 bases). The CDR3 spans 16 residues. CDR1 is SGHDT, CDR2 YYEEEE, per germline. Trimming took off 1 base at V and 2 bases at J, with 10 bases between the two ends. The CDR3 loop is CASSLNPGAGANVLTF. The CDR3 bases are TGTGCCAGCAGCTTGAACCCAGGGGCTGGGGCCAACGTCCTGACTTTC.

This clonotype is large in the sample. The rearrangement joins TRBV6-2 or TRBV6-3 to TRBJ2-5; 8 nucleotides match TRBD1. Looked up from germline, CDR1 is MNHEY and CDR2 is SVGEGT. Germline trimming cut 5 bases from V and 5 bases from J; bases unmatched to any gene: 7. The CDR3 is made up of 14 amino acids. In nucleotides, the CDR3 is TGTGCCAGCAGTAACGGACAGGGAAGGGAGACCCAGTACTTC. Translating gives CASSNGQGRETQYF.

This clonotype is deemed medium-sized. This chain connects TRBV29-1 to TRBJ1-1, with 11 positions matching TRBD1. This CDR3 has 14 amino acids. Germline V gene lookup returns CDR1 SQVTM and CDR2 ANQGSEA. V gave up 2 bases and J gave up 11 bases; unmatched junction bases: 10. CDR3 nucleotide sequence: TGCAGCGTTGAACCTGGAAGGGACAGGGGGTTGGCTTTCTTT. It encodes CSVEPGRDRGLAFF.

Sample share makes this clonotype medium-sized. The V gene is TRBV7-2, the J gene TRBJ2-2, with D tentatively TRBD1 (6 bases). Germline CDR1 and CDR2: SGHTA and FQGNSA. V gave up 3 bases and J gave up 3 bases, with 11 bases separating them. The CDR3 is 15 residues long. The CDR3 here is CASSLQGYHTGELFF. For the CDR3, the DNA is TGTGCCAGCAGCTTGCAGGGGTATCACACCGGGGAGCTGTTTTTT.

By share of the sample, this clonotype is large. For the CDR3, the DNA is TGTGCCAGCAGCGTAGATGCCGATACGCAGTATTTT. Translated: CASSVDADTQYF. The chain has TRBV9 and TRBJ2-3; D gene ambiguous. CDR1 and CDR2 from the germline V gene are SGDLS and YYNGEE. V lost 0 bases, J lost 6 bases, and 5 bases lay in between. This CDR3 spans 12 amino acids.

This clonotype is judged large. The chain is built from TRBV9 and TRBJ2-1; a weak D match, TRBD1 (5 bases). Germline loops: CDR1 SGDLS, CDR2 YYNGEE. The CDR3 is 16 residues long. V gave up 4 bases and J gave up 6 bases, with 20 bases separating them. CDR3: CASSSEGALAVNEQFF. CDR3 DNA: TGTGCCAGCAGCTCCGAAGGGGCCCTTGCTGTCAATGAGCAGTTCTTC.

This clonotype is medium-sized by share. The chain couples TRBV9 to TRBJ2-3; maybe TRBD2 (6 bases). The CDR3 extends over 17 amino acids. V gave up 0 bases and J gave up 4 bases, with 18 bases separating them. Germline V CDR1 and CDR2: SGDLS, YYNGEE. The CDR3 loop reads CASSVDGSGRGADTQYF. CDR3 DNA: TGTGCCAGCAGCGTAGACGGGTCCGGGAGAGGAGCAGATACGCAGTATTTT.

This clonotype is medium-sized. At one end the junction does not follow the germline gene, possibly because of a read error. This sequence joins TRBV7-2 and TRBJ2-7, with 7 bases aligning to TRBD1. Per the germline V gene, CDR1 is SGHTA and CDR2 is FQGNSA. The CDR3 runs to 13 residues. CDR3 region: CASSKGAQAFQDF. The CDR3, as DNA: TGTGCCAGCAGCAAGGGGGCCCAGGCCTTCCAGGACTTC.

This clonotype was seen a few times. The chain employs TRBV29-1 and TRBJ2-7; 9 bases fit TRBD2. Germline V CDR1 and CDR2: SQVTM, ANQGSEA. This CDR3 has 14 residues. Trimming at V came to 5 bases and at J to 0 bases, leaving 5 bases not matched to a gene. The CDR3, as DNA: TGCAGCGTTCATCTAGCGGGGTCCTCCTACGAGCAGTACTTC. This translates into CSVHLAGSSYEQYF.

In this sample, this clonotype is medium-sized. The chain has TRBV6-2 or TRBV6-3 and TRBJ2-1; D is perhaps TRBD2 (6 bases). Trimming shortened V by 0 bases and J by 5 bases, and 17 bases separated the two germline ends. The CDR3 covers 17 residues. The germline V gene has CDR1 MNHEY and CDR2 SVGEGT. The CDR3 sequence is CASSYSPLEGIHNEQFF. The CDR3 DNA is TGTGCCAGCAGTTACTCCCCCCTGGAGGGGATCCACAATGAGCAGTTCTTC.

V gene TRBV7-2 combines with J gene TRBJ2-7; D is unresolved. Trimming took off 2 bases at V and 0 bases at J, with 14 bases between the two ends. The CDR3 has 16 amino acids. Per the germline V gene, CDR1 is SGHTA and CDR2 is FQGNSA. The CDR3 region is CASSLLLSLSSYEQYF. The CDR3 DNA reads TGTGCCAGCAGCTTACTTCTAAGTTTAAGCTCCTACGAGCAGTACTTC.

Judged by abundance, this clonotype is large. This chain connects TRBV12-5 to TRBJ1-2; D unresolved. Between the trimmed V and J ends, which lost 7 bases and 7 bases, there was a span of 16 bases. Germline V gene lookup returns CDR1 LGHNT and CDR2 FRNRAP. The CDR3 runs to 13 residues. For the CDR3, the DNA is TGTGCTAGTGCACGAATGGATGGGGTTGGCTACACCTTC. Protein product: CASARMDGVGYTF.

J is TRBJ2-6 and V is TRBV7-8, with TRBD1 identical over 9 bases. Germline lookup yields CDR1 SGHVS and CDR2 FQNEAQ. This CDR3 region has 18 residues. V gave up 6 bases and J gave up 1 base; unmatched junction bases: 10. The CDR3 region is CASSPRGQGQSGANVLTF. DNA of the CDR3: TGTGCCAGCAGTCCTAGGGGACAGGGTCAGTCTGGGGCCAACGTCCTGACTTTC.

V usage is TRBV5-1 and J usage is TRBJ2-2; no reliable D call. CDR1 and CDR2 from the germline V gene are SGHRS and YFSETQ. The CDR3 length is 12 residues. The V end lost 3 bases, the J end lost 7 bases, and 7 bases lay between the germline ends. CDR3 amino acids: CASSSLGGELFF. CDR3 bases: TGCGCCAGCAGCTCCCTGGGCGGGGAGCTGTTTTTT. The entire variable domain, with the rest obtained from reference TRBV5-1 and TRBJ2-2, is as follows: KAGVTQTPRYLIKTRGQQVTLSCSPISGHRSVSWYQQTPGQGLQFLFEYFSETQRNKGNFPGRFSGRQFSNSRSEMNVSTLELGDSALYLCASSSLGGELFFGEGSRLTVL.

This clonotype is categorized as large. The chain links TRBV20-1 to TRBJ1-4; TRBD1 is a possible D gene (5 bases). V was shortened by 0 bases and J by 5 bases, with 16 bases between the two germline ends. Per germline, CDR1 DFQATT and CDR2 SNEGSKA (reference sequence). This CDR3 is built from 16 residues. The CDR3 sequence is CSARDNRGAGNEKLFF. The CDR3, as DNA: TGCAGTGCTAGAGATAACCGAGGGGCGGGGAATGAAAAACTGTTTTTT.

The rearrangement joins TRBV20-1 to TRBJ2-2; 7 bases line up with TRBD2. The CDR3 is 15 amino acids. The ends lost 1 base at V and 4 bases at J; junction bases unmatched: 6. From germline, CDR1 is DFQATT and CDR2 SNEGSKA (reference sequence). CDR3: CSARAASGGTGELFF. DNA of the CDR3: TGCAGTGCTAGAGCTGCCTCGGGAGGCACCGGGGAGCTGTTTTTT.

By sample fraction, this clonotype is large. The rearrangement joins TRBV28 to TRBJ2-3, with D possibly matching TRBD2 (6 bases). The CDR3 contains 13 residues. Germline values: CDR1 MDHEN, CDR2 SYDVKM. Trimming left V 5 bases short and J 5 bases short, with 11 bases between. The DNA of the CDR3 is TGTGCCAGCAGTCCCCGGCGGGAAGATACGCAGTATTTT. Translation gives CASSPRREDTQYF.

By share, this clonotype ranks as large (0.1 to 1%). The chain recombines TRBV4-3 with TRBJ2-3; TRBD1 matches 8 bases. The trim removed 0 bases at V and 3 bases at J, leaving 8 bases unmatched. The CDR3 contains 17 residues. CDR1 LGHNA and CDR2 YSLEER come from the germline V gene. The CDR3 loop is CASSQEGSGQGTDTQYF. The CDR3 coding sequence is TGCGCCAGCAGCCAAGAGGGTAGCGGACAGGGTACAGATACGCAGTATTTT.